Here is one T cell receptor (beta chain) with its context. These data come from a study of tumor-infiltrating lymphocytes in oesophageal squamous cell carcinoma. TCRdb itself ran the PCR reads through MiXCR, one entry per CDR3 protein. Among roughly 17,000 distinct CDR3 sequences listed, about 43% were seen once. This CDR3 is built from 17 residues. The receptor was derived from a female donor with esophageal squamous cell carcinoma. The gene calls are TRBV7-1 and TRBJ2-7; 11 bases map to TRBD2. The end of the DNA aligns better with TRBJ2-5, so the J call may be wrong. TRBV7-1 is an ORF, with its function uncertain. The sequenced sample consisted of normal esophageal tissue next to the tumor. The CDR3 loop is CASSSPELAGAPGTQYF. For the CDR3, the DNA is TGTGCCAGCAGCTCCCCGGAACTAGCGGGGGCCCCAGGGACCCAGTACTTC.